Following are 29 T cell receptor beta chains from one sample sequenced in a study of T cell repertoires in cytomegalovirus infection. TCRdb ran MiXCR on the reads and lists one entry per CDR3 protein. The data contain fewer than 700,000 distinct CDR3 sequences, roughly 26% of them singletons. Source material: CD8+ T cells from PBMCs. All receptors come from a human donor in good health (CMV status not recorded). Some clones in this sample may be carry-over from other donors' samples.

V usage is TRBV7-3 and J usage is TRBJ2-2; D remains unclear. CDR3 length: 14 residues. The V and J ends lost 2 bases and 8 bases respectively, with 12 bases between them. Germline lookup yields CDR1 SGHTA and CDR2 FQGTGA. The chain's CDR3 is CASSLRGRPGELFF. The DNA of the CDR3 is TGTGCCAGCAGCTTACGAGGCAGGCCAGGGGAGCTGTTTTTT.

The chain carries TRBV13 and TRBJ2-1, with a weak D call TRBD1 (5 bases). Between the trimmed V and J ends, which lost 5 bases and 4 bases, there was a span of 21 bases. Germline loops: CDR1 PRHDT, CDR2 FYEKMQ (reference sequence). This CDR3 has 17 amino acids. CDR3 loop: CASSPQGWMSEYNEQFF. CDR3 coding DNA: TGTGCCAGCAGCCCTCAGGGCTGGATGTCTGAGTACAATGAGCAGTTCTTC.

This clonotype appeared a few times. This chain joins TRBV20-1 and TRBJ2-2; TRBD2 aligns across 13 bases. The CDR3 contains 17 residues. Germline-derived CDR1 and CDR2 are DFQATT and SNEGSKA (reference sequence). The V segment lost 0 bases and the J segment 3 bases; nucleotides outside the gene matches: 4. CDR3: CSARDRTSGGHTGELFF. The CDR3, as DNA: TGCAGTGCTAGAGATAGGACTAGCGGGGGCCACACCGGGGAGCTGTTTTTT.

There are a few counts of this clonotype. CDR3 sequence (DNA): TGTGCCAGCAGCCCTTACCCTAGTGGGGAGCAGTACGTC. The encoded protein is CASSPYPSGEQYV. The chain couples TRBV28 to TRBJ2-7; D unresolved. V gave up 6 bases and J gave up 7 bases, with 16 bases separating them. CDR1 and CDR2 (germline): MDHEN, SYDVKM. This CDR3 has 13 residues.

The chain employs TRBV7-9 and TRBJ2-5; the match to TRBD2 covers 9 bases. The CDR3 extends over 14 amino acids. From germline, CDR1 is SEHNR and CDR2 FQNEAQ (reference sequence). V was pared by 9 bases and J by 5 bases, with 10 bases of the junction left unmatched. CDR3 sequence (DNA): TGTGCCAGTCGAGGAAGCGGGGGGCCGGAGACCCAGTACTTC. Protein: CASRGSGGPETQYF.

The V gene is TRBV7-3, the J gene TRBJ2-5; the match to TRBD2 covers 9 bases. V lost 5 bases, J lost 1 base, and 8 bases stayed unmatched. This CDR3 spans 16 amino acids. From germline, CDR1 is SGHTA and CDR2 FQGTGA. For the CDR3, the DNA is TGTGCCAGCAGCCCCTGGGCAGCGGGGGGCCAAGAGACCCAGTACTTC. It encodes CASSPWAAGGQETQYF.

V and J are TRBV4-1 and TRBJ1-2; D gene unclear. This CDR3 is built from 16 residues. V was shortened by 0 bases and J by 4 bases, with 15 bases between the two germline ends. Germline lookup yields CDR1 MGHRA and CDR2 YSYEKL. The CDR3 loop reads CASSQEPGEGGYGYTF. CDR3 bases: TGCGCCAGCAGCCAAGAGCCCGGGGAGGGTGGCTATGGCTACACCTTC.

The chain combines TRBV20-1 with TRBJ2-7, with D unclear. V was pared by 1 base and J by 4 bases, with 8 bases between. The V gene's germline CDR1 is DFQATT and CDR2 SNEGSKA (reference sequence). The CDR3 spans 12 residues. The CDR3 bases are TGCAGTGCTAGAGTTGGGTTTTACGAGCAGTACTTC. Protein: CSARVGFYEQYF.

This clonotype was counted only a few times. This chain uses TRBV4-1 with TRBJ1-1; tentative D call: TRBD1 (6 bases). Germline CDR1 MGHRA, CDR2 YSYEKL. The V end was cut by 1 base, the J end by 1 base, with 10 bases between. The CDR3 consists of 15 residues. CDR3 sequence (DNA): TGCGCCAGCAGCCAAGTGGCGGGGGCGAACACTGAAGCTTTCTTT. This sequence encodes CASSQVAGANTEAFF.

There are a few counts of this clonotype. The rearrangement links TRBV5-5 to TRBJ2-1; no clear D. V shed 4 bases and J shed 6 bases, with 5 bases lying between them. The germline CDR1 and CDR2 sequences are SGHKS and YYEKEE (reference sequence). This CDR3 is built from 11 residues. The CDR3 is CASSISNEQFF. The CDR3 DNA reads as TGTGCCAGCAGCATTAGCAATGAGCAGTTCTTC. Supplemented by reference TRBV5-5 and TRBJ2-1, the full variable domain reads DAGVTQSPTHLIKTRGQQVTLRCSPISGHKSVSWYQQVLGQGPQFIFQYYEKEERGRGNFPDRFSARQFPNYSSELNVNALLLGDSALYLCASSISNEQFFGPGTRLTVL.

The CDR3 loop reads CAISESGLTNEQFF. The DNA for the CDR3 is TGTGCCATCAGTGAGTCAGGACTTACCAATGAGCAGTTCTTC. The chain uses TRBV10-3 and TRBJ2-1; a weak D match, TRBD2 (5 bases). CDR1 ENHRY and CDR2 SYGVKD come from the germline V gene. Trimming shortened V by 0 bases and J by 6 bases, and 9 bases separated the two germline ends. The CDR3 length is 14 residues.

The CDR3 DNA reads as TGCAGCGTCCGGGACGGGAACACTGAAGCTTTCTTT. Its translation: CSVRDGNTEAFF. The chain uses TRBV29-1 and TRBJ1-1; D may be TRBD1 (5 bases). This CDR3 comprises 12 residues. Trimming took off 6 bases at V and 1 base at J, with 9 bases between the two ends. CDR1 SQVTM and CDR2 ANQGSEA come from the germline V gene.

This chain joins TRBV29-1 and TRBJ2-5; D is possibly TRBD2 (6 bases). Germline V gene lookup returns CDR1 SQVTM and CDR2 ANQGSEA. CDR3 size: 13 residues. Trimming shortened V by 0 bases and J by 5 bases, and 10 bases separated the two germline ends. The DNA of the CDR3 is TGCAGCGTTGAAGATCGGGGGTGGGAGACCCAGTACTTC. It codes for CSVEDRGWETQYF.

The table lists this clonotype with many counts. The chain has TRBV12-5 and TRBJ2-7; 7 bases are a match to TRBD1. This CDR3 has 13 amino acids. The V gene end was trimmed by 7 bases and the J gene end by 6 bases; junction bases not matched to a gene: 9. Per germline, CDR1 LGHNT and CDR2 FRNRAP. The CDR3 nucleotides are TGTGCTAGTGTCAGGGACAGAACGACCGAGCAGTACGTC. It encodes CASVRDRTTEQYV.

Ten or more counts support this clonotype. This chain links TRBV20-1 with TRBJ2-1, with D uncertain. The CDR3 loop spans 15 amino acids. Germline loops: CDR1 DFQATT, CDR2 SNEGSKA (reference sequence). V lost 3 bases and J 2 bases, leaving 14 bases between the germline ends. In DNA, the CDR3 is TGCAGTGCTAGTCACCCAGAGATGCCCTACAATGAGCAGTTCTTC. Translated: CSASHPEMPYNEQFF.

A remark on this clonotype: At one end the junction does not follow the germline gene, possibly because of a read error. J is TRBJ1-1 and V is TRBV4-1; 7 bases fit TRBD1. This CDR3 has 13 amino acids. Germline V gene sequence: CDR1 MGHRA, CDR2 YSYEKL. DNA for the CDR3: TGCACCAGCAGCCAATACAGGGGCACTGAAGCTTACTTT. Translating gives CTSSQYRGTEAYF.

CDR3 loop: CASSIGPYYNEQFF. The CDR3 DNA sequence: TGTGCCAGTAGTATTGGGCCATACTACAATGAGCAGTTCTTC. The chain has TRBV19 and TRBJ2-1; D gene uncertain. Trimming stripped 3 bases from V and 3 bases from J, with 9 bases between. The germline gives CDR1 LNHDA, CDR2 SQIVND (reference sequence). CDR3 size: 14 residues.

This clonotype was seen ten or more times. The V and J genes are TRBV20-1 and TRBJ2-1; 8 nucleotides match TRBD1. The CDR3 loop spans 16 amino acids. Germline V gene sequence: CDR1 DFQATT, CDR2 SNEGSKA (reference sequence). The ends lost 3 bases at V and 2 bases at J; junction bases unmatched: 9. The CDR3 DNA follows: TGCAGTGCTAGGGCGACAGGGGTGGGGGCCTACAATGAGCAGTTCTTC. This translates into CSARATGVGAYNEQFF.

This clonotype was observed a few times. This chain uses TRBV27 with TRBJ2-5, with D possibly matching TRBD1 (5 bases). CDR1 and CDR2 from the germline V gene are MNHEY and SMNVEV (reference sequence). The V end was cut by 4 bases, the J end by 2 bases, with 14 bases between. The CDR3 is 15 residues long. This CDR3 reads CASSYLGQKQETQYF. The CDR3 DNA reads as TGTGCCAGCAGTTATCTCGGACAAAAGCAAGAGACCCAGTACTTC.

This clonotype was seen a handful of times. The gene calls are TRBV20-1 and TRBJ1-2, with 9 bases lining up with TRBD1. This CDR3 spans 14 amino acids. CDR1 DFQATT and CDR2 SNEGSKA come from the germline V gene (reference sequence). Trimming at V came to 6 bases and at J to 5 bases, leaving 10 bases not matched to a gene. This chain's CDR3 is CSAIRPDRGYGYTF. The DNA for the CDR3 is TGCAGTGCCATTCGGCCGGACAGGGGATATGGCTACACCTTC.

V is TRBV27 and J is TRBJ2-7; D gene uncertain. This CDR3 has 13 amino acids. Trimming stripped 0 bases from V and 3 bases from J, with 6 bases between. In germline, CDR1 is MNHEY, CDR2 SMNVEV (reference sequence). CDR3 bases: TGTGCCAGCAGTTTATCCAGACACTACGAGCAGTACTTC. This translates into CASSLSRHYEQYF.

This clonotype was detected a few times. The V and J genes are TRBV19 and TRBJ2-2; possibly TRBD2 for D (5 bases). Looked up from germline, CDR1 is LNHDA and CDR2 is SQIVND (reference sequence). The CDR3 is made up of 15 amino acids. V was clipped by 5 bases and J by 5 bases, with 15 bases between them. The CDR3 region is CASSETPSGTGELFF. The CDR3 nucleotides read TGTGCCAGTAGTGAGACACCCTCGGGGACCGGGGAGCTGTTTTTT.

In DNA, the CDR3 is TGTGCCAGCAGAGCAAACGGGGGGAACACTGAAGCTTTCTTT. The encoded protein is CASRANGGNTEAFF. This sequence joins TRBV6-6 and TRBJ1-1, with D perhaps TRBD1 (5 bases). There are 14 residues in the CDR3. V lost 6 bases, J lost 1 base, and 12 bases lay in between. Per the germline V gene, CDR1 is MNHNY and CDR2 is SVGAGI (reference sequence).

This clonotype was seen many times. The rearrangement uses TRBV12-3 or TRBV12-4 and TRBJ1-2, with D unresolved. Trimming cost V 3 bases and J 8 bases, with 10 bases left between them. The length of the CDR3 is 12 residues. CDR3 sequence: CASSFIPEGYTF. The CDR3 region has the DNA TGTGCCAGCAGTTTTATTCCAGAAGGCTACACCTTC.

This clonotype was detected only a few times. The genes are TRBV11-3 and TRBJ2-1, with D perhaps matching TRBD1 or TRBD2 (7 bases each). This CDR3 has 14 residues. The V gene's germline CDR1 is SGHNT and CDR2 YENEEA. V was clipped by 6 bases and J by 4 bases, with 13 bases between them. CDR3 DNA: TGTGCCAGCAGGGGAGGGACAGAATACAATGAGCAGTTCTTC. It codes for CASRGGTEYNEQFF. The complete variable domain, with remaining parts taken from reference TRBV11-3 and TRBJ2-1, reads EAGVVQSPRYKIIEKKQPVAFWCNPISGHNTLYWYLQNLGQGPELLIRYENEEAVDDSQLPKDRFSAERLKGVDSTLKIQPAELGDSAVYLCASRGGTEYNEQFFGPGTRLTVL.

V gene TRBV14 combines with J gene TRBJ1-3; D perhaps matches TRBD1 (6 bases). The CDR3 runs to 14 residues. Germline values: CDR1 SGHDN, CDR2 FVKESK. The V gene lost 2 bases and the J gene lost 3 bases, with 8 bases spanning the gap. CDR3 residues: CASSQTGYGNTIYF. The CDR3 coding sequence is TGTGCCAGCAGCCAAACAGGGTATGGAAACACCATATATTTT.

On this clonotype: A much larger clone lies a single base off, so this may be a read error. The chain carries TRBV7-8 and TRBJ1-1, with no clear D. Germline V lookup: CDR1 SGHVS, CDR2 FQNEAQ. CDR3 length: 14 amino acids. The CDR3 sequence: CTSSLGPLNTEAFF. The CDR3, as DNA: TGTACCAGCAGCTTAGGCCCCCTGAACACTGAAGCTTTCTTT. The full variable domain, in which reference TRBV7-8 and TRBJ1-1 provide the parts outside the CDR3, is GAGVSQSPRYKVAKRGQDVALRCDPISGHVSLFWYQQALGQGPEFLTYFQNEAQLDKSGLPSDRFFAERPEGSVSTLKIQRTQQEDSAVYLCTSSLGPLNTEAFFGQGTRLTVV.

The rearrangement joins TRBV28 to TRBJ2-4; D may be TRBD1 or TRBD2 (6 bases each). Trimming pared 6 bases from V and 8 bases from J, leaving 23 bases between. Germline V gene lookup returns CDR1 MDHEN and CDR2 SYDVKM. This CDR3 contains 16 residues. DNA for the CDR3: TGTGCCAGCAGCCCCCGGGACACAGTTACGGGGGACATTCAGTACTTC. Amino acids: CASSPRDTVTGDIQYF.

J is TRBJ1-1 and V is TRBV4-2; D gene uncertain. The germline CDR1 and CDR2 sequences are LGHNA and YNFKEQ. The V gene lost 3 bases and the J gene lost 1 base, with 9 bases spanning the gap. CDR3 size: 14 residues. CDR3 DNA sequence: TGTGCCAGCAGCCACTACGGTTCGAACACTGAAGCTTTCTTT. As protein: CASSHYGSNTEAFF.